This section outlines one T cell receptor beta chain sequence together with its context. The antigen is undetermined. This PCR relied on a set of 60 Vbeta primers and 13 Jbeta primers. TCRdb's copy holds only in-frame clones and misses some; the assay was immunoSEQ multiplex PCR. The table shows about 140,000 clones, with roughly four fifths occurring only once. This sample is part of a study of cytomegalovirus exposure and HLA in healthy donors. Study outcomes and limitations: TCR beta sequences reportedly predicted the HLA-A and HLA-B alleles of most subjects accurately.

This sequence originates from a woman between 50 and 59 years old in good health and CMV-seropositive. Material for sequencing was PBMCs.

The CDR3 DNA reads TGTGCCAGCAGCCAAGAGGCGCGGGGGGGGAATGAGCAGTTCTTC. Its protein product is CASSQEARGGNEQFF. The chain recombines TRBV4-2 with TRBJ2-1; 9 positions match TRBD2. From germline, CDR1 is LGHNA and CDR2 YNFKEQ. The CDR3 runs to 15 residues. Trimming at V came to 0 bases and at J to 7 bases, leaving 4 bases not matched to a gene.